Detailed here is one TCR beta chain. This clonotype was seen at least ten times. The antigen this receptor binds is unknown. Base qualities are not at hand, and no much larger clone is one base apart. Genomic DNA served as template for TCR beta VDJ combination and CDR3 sequence profiling. An Illumina HiSeq 2000 was used for TCR repertoire sequencing. As for the original processing: Repertoire assessment relied on Simpson's diversity index, CDR3 size and DJ length profiles, and TRBV/TRBJ rearrangement plots. The immunodominant clone was defined as the most abundant DNA sequence in deep sequencing data. CDR3 amino acid sequences were checked for sharing between subjects and were compared against published repertoires and the VDJdb database. Starting from the raw public reads, TCRdb applied fastp trimming at Q25, assembled clones with MiXCR and retained in-frame beta chains. Each record represents a unique CDR3 protein, reported with the most common genes and DNA among its rows. The V and J calls shown here were made by TCRdb, not taken from the authors' results. For this sample there are around 200,000 distinct CDR3 sequences; roughly half appear just once. The ten largest clones take up 15% to 20% of the sample.

This sample was taken from a study of CD8+CD57+ T cells in acquired aplastic anemia (dated by TCRdb to between 2018 and 2020). Turning to the overall study: Extracted DNA from sorted CD4+ and CD8+ cells averaged approximately 3 ug, ranging from roughly 0.17 to 27.4 ug. Mean read counts for healthy donor samples were approximately 10 million for CD4+ cells and some 12 million for CD8+ cells.

The study deep-sequenced TCR repertoires of sorted CD4+ and CD8+ blood T cells from severe aplastic anemia patients and healthy subjects. Ficoll-Paque density gradient centrifugation was used to isolate peripheral blood mononuclear cells. CD4+ and CD8+ T cells were sorted by FACS or magnetic beads before DNA extraction. On the study overall, not on this receptor specifically: Although 25 to 30 CD8+ CDR3 sequences were shared by patients and controls, these sequences appeared highly expressed in patients and within the immunodominant clones of patients. CD8+ Simpson's diversity did not differ significantly between patients and healthy controls (P=0.060).

From V the trimming removes 4 bases and from J it removes 7 bases, while the gene matches leave 12 bases of the junction unaccounted for. From its cysteine to its phenylalanine, the CDR3 spans 17 amino acids. CDR3 DNA is the only sequence kept; it has 51 bases, read in frame from the first base. The germline V gene sets CDR1 to SGHTA and CDR2 to FQGNSA. This TCR was recovered from a human donor in good health, serving as a control. Sequenced: sorted CD4+, CD8+, or CD8+CD57+ T cells (not recorded which) from PBMCs. In this chain, TRBV7-2 is recombined with TRBJ1-4; TRBD1 aligns with 10 central bases. The CDR3 reads CASSSQASGQGIEKLFF. Read as DNA, the sequence is TGTGCCAGCAGCTCCCAAGCATCGGGACAGGGGATTGAAAAACTGTTTTTT.